This T cell receptor beta chain was profiled in a study of T cell repertoires in cytomegalovirus infection. Background on the study: CMV infection plus the matching HLA type was flagged by public TCR beta signatures. Study-level points and caveats: Within the response measured ex vivo, HLA-C-restricted CMV-specific TCR beta clonotypes were dominant. People with CMV and the relevant HLA were identified by cumulative public TCR beta family frequency.

TCRdb reanalysed the reads using MiXCR and keeps one entry per CDR3 protein. The sample has about 180,000 distinct CDR3 sequences, around 15% seen once. Germline values: CDR1 DFQATT, CDR2 SNEGSKA (reference sequence). This CDR3 contains 14 residues. The germline V and J ends were trimmed by 0 bases and 6 bases, with 14 bases remaining between them. Concerning this clonotype: Its target is unknown.

Sequencing was performed on PBMCs. J is TRBJ1-1 and V is TRBV20-1, with unresolved D. The receptor was derived from a human donor in good health (CMV status not recorded). Some clones in this sample may be carry-over from other donors' samples. This CDR3 is CSARESVDDAEAFF. Written as DNA, the CDR3 is TGCAGTGCTAGAGAATCGGTGGACGACGCTGAAGCTTTCTTT.